These T cell receptor beta chains were read from a single sample in a study of blood T cell repertoires in COVID-19. TCRdb's copy holds only in-frame clones and misses some; the assay was immunoSEQ multiplex PCR. The table lists about 88,000 clones, around three quarters of them singletons. Sequencing was performed on peripheral blood. The receptors here all came from a woman aged 60-75 years in a cohort sampled during active or convalescent COVID-19. Both conserved end residues are part of each CDR3. D genes are given only for firm matches. The size of a clone is reported for some rows only, either as once, few or many, or as a class for expanded clones.

clone size,D gene,V gene,J gene,CDR3 DNA,CDR3 protein
-,-,TRBV3-1/TRBV3-2,TRBJ1-1,TGTGCCAGCAGCCGCTACCTTGGGGCAAGAAGGAACACTGAAGCTTTCTTT,CASSRYLGARRNTEAFF
-,-,TRBV5-1,TRBJ2-7,TGCGCCAGCAGCTTGGCCGGGAAGGCCGAGCAGTACTTC,CASSLAGKAEQYF
-,-,TRBV18,TRBJ1-2,TGTGCCAGCTCACCCGGGGATGGCTACACCTTC,CASSPGDGYTF
-,TRBD1,TRBV28,TRBJ1-2,TGTGCCAGCAGTCCCCGTCGTGGGACAGAAGGGAGTAACTATGGCTACACCTTC,CASSPRRGTEGSNYGYTF
-,-,TRBV29-1,TRBJ2-4,TGCAGCGCCTTACCCCAGTTAGCCAAAAACATTCAGTACTTC,CSALPQLAKNIQYF
once,-,TRBV5-1,TRBJ2-3,TGCGCCAGCAGCTTGGCCGGTGGAGGGCCAGATACGCAGTATTTT,CASSLAGGGPDTQYF
-,TRBD2,TRBV3-1/TRBV3-2,TRBJ2-3,TGTGCCAGCAGCCCCCATCGGGGGGGCACAGATACGCAGTATTTT,CASSPHRGGTDTQYF
-,TRBD1,TRBV19,TRBJ2-7,TGTGCCAGTAGTGTGGGACAGGGGGCTATGTTGTACGAGCAGTACTTC,CASSVGQGAMLYEQYF
-,TRBD1,TRBV27,TRBJ2-1,TGTGCCAGCAGTCTCGGACAGGGGTTTACCAATGAGCAGTTCTTC,CASSLGQGFTNEQFF
few,TRBD1,TRBV6-5,TRBJ1-2,TGTGCCAGCACCGGACAGGGCACTTATGGCTACACCTTC,CASTGQGTYGYTF
many,-,TRBV2,TRBJ2-3,TGTGCCAGCAGTGAATTGACTGGGGCAGGAGATACGCAGTATTTT,CASSELTGAGDTQYF
-,-,TRBV7-2,TRBJ2-1,TGTGCCAGCAGCCCCAGACCCCCAGGCTCCTACAATGAGCAGTTCTTC,CASSPRPPGSYNEQFF
-,-,TRBV6-5,TRBJ1-1,TGTGCCAGCATTCGCAAAGCTACTGAAGCTTTCTTT,CASIRKATEAFF
-,TRBD1,TRBV7-2,TRBJ2-7,TGTGCCAGCAGCCTCGACAGGGCGCAGTCCTACGAGCAGTACTTC,CASSLDRAQSYEQYF
-,-,TRBV5-1,TRBJ2-5,TGCGCCAGCAGCTTGGGCATCTTGGGGGCCCAGGGGGAGACCCAGTACTTC,CASSLGILGAQGETQYF
-,TRBD2,TRBV7-2,TRBJ2-2,TGTGCCAGCAGCTCCGTTGGGGGGGCCGGGGAGCTGTTTTTT,CASSSVGGAGELFF
-,-,TRBV7-3,TRBJ1-5,TGTGCCAGCAGCTTACCCCGACTCCGAGGAGGCAATCAGCCCCAGCATTTT,CASSLPRLRGGNQPQHF
-,-,TRBV25-1,TRBJ1-4,TGTGCCAGCAGTGAACGGATTGGAGGGTTTAATGAAAAACTGTTTTTT,CASSERIGGFNEKLFF
few,TRBD1,TRBV29-1,TRBJ2-7,TGCAGCGTACGGACAGGGGGCGACTACGAGCAGTACTTC,CSVRTGGDYEQYF
few,-,TRBV19,TRBJ1-2,TGTGCCAGTAGCCCCTTTTACCGGGACACTAACTATGGCTACACCTTC,CASSPFYRDTNYGYTF
-,TRBD2,TRBV7-9,TRBJ2-7,TGTGCCAGCAATCCGTCACTAGCGGGCCCCCTGGAGCAGTACTTC,CASNPSLAGPLEQYF
-,-,TRBV28,TRBJ1-1,TGTGCCAGCAGTTTTACCCCGACAGGAGCGGGGGTGGAAGCTTTCTTT,CASSFTPTGAGVEAFF
-,-,TRBV18,TRBJ2-5,TGTGCCAGCTCACCAATCGGGGGGCGAGAGACCCAGTACTTC,CASSPIGGRETQYF
-,TRBD1,TRBV6-2/TRBV6-3,TRBJ2-1,TGTGCCAGCAGTGGACAGGGGGTTGAGCAGTTCTTC,CASSGQGVEQFF
-,TRBD2,TRBV2,TRBJ2-3,TGTGCCAGCAGTGGGCTAGCGGGGGGGGTATCCCACACAGATACGCAGTATTTT,CASSGLAGGVSHTDTQYF
-,TRBD1,TRBV3-1/TRBV3-2,TRBJ1-2,TGTGCCAGCAGCCGACTCGCAGGGGGCTCTCACGGCTACACCTTC,CASSRLAGGSHGYTF
-,-,TRBV12-3/TRBV12-4,TRBJ2-1,TGTGCCAGCAGTCTCAGCTCCTACAATGAGCAGTTCTTC,CASSLSSYNEQFF
few,-,TRBV5-8,TRBJ1-5,TGTGCCAGCAGCTTGTCCAGGCCCGGTAGCAATCAGCCCCAGCATTTT,CASSLSRPGSNQPQHF
-,-,TRBV6-5,TRBJ1-3,TGTGCCAGCAGTTATGACACCTACGGAAACACCATATATTTT,CASSYDTYGNTIYF
-,-,TRBV6-5,TRBJ2-5,TGTGCCGGATTTTATAGGGAGGTAACGACCCAGTACTTC,CAGFYREVTTQYF
-,-,TRBV7-2,TRBJ2-3,TGTGCCAGCAGCTTAGCCCAGGGGCCAGATACGCAGTATTTT,CASSLAQGPDTQYF
-,TRBD1,TRBV24-1,TRBJ2-1,TGTGCCACCAGTGATCAGGACAGGGGTTTTTACAATGAGCAGTTCTTC,CATSDQDRGFYNEQFF
-,-,TRBV7-8,TRBJ1-1,TGTGCCAGCACCCTAGATGAGATGAACACTGAAGCTTTCTTT,CASTLDEMNTEAFF
-,-,TRBV27,TRBJ2-2,TGTGCCAGCAGCCGGAACAGGGTTGGGGACACCGGGGAGCTGTTTTTT,CASSRNRVGDTGELFF
few,TRBD1,TRBV15,TRBJ1-1,TGTGCCACCAGCAGAGATCCGGGGACAGGGGGTTCTGAAGCTTTCTTT,CATSRDPGTGGSEAFF
-,TRBD1,TRBV10-3,TRBJ2-6,TGTGCCACCCGACAGGGGTCCAACTCTGGGGCCAACGTCCTGACTTTC,CATRQGSNSGANVLTF